The next 25 T cell receptor beta chains were all read from a single sample in a study of vaccination effects on CD4 cells after COVID-19. ViraFEST assay sequencing came after antigen-specific CD4+ T cells were expanded with viral peptide pools. Isolation of CD4+ T cells took place after about ten days of culture. Participants were vaccinated with two doses of either the BNT162b2 or mRNA-1273 vaccine. Here immunoSEQ multiplex PCR was the method, and the copy in TCRdb shows in-frame clones only, minus some. The sample has fewer than 80,000 clones, over 70% seen once. Which antigens these TCRs recognize remains unknown. The sample was CD4+ T cells from PBMCs cultured with HCoV-229E spike peptides, taken after COVID-19 vaccination. The receptors derive from a human donor who received a COVID-19 vaccine.

This chain connects TRBV7-8 to TRBJ1-2, with D maybe TRBD1 (5 bases). Trimming stripped 3 bases from V and 8 bases from J, with 22 bases between. The CDR3 consists of 16 residues. Germline CDR1 SGHVS, CDR2 FQNEAQ. CDR3 nucleotide sequence: TGTGCCAGCAGCTTCAGGGAAGGTGCCTTTGAGAAAGGCTACACCTTC. Residues: CASSFREGAFEKGYTF.

This clone was seen once. The chain joins TRBV3-1 (or the pseudogene TRBV3-2) to TRBJ2-3, with 10 bases lining up with TRBD1. The V and J ends lost 3 bases and 4 bases, in that order; junction bases with no gene match: 4. This CDR3 contains 15 residues. CDR1 LGHDT and CDR2 YNNKEL come from the germline V gene (reference sequence). The CDR3 spells CASSQAGTGADTQYF. DNA for the CDR3: TGTGCCAGCAGCCAGGCCGGGACAGGGGCAGATACGCAGTATTTT.

The CDR3 sequence: CASSGRDRENTEAFF. The CDR3 nucleotides read TGTGCCAGCAGTGGCCGGGACAGGGAGAACACTGAAGCTTTCTTT. The chain uses TRBV2 and TRBJ1-1, with TRBD1 matching over 9 bases. The V gene end was trimmed by 4 bases and the J gene end by 1 base; junction bases not matched to a gene: 4. Germline CDR1 is SNHLY and CDR2 is FYNNEI. This CDR3 contains 15 residues. Supplemented by reference TRBV2 and TRBJ1-1, the full variable domain reads EPEVTQTPSHQVTQMGQEVILRCVPISNHLYFYWYRQILGQKVEFLVSFYNNEISEKSEIFDDQFSVERPDGSNFTLKIRSTKLEDSAMYFCASSGRDRENTEAFFGQGTRLTVV.

The count of this clone is one. The chain recombines TRBV30 with TRBJ2-3; D is possibly TRBD1 (5 bases). The germline V gene has CDR1 GTSNPN and CDR2 SVGIG (reference sequence). Trimming took off 1 base at V and 7 bases at J, with 21 bases between the two ends. There are 16 residues in the CDR3. CDR3 sequence reads: CAWSDQLRTPYYTQYF. Written as DNA, the CDR3 is TGTGCCTGGAGTGATCAGTTAAGGACACCGTATTATACGCAGTATTTT.

J is TRBJ2-7 and V is TRBV27; no reliable D call. Germline assignment: CDR1 MNHEY and CDR2 SMNVEV (reference sequence). V was clipped by 5 bases and J by 6 bases, with 23 bases between them. This CDR3 is 16 amino acids long. The CDR3 loop reads CASSLARGRLLSEQYV. The DNA for the CDR3 is TGTGCCAGCAGTCTCGCGCGTGGGCGGCTCCTTTCCGAGCAGTACGTC.

The chain carries TRBV7-3 and TRBJ1-1; D perhaps matches TRBD1 (5 bases). Germline loops: CDR1 SGHTA, CDR2 FQGTGA. The CDR3 extends over 14 amino acids. Deletions cut 2 bases from V and 3 bases from J, with 10 bases between. The CDR3 bases are TGTGCCAGCAGCTTACAGGGATGGGACACTGAAGCTTTCTTT. It encodes CASSLQGWDTEAFF.

The chain employs TRBV4-1 and TRBJ2-5; 7 bases fit TRBD2. Germline V gives CDR1 MGHRA, CDR2 YSYEKL. This CDR3 comprises 15 residues. Trimming cost V 1 base and J 7 bases; bases outside gene matches: 9. CDR3 residues: CASSQGFRGVGTQYF. DNA of the CDR3: TGCGCCAGCAGCCAAGGGTTCCGGGGGGTGGGGACCCAGTACTTC.

The rearrangement uses TRBV28 and TRBJ2-6; D remains ambiguous. Looked up from germline, CDR1 is MDHEN and CDR2 is SYDVKM. The CDR3 is 16 residues long. V lost 6 bases and J 2 bases, leaving 14 bases between the germline ends. The CDR3 DNA reads TGTGCCAGCAGCCGCGTCCGGGTAGCTGGGGCCAACGTCCTGACTTTC. Translating gives CASSRVRVAGANVLTF.

The chain has TRBV3-1 (or the pseudogene TRBV3-2) and TRBJ1-2, with TRBD1 as a possible D gene (5 bases). CDR3 size: 13 residues. Germline-derived CDR1 and CDR2 are LGHDT and YNNKEL (reference sequence). Trimming cost V 2 bases and J 1 base, with 5 bases left between them. This chain's CDR3 is CASSQQGNYGYTF. The CDR3 coding sequence is TGTGCCAGCAGCCAACAGGGTAACTATGGCTACACCTTC.

The V call is TRBV28, the J call TRBJ1-3; 7 positions match TRBD1. The CDR3 contains 19 residues. The germline gives CDR1 MDHEN, CDR2 SYDVKM. J lost 0 bases, V lost 4 bases, and 15 bases had no gene match. CDR3 DNA: TGTGCCAGCAGTTCCAGGCAGGGGACAGTCTTGCTCTCTGGAAACACCATATATTTT. It specifies CASSSRQGTVLLSGNTIYF.

The rearrangement joins TRBV2 to TRBJ1-2; a possible D gene is TRBD1 (6 bases). Per germline, CDR1 SNHLY and CDR2 FYNNEI. Trimming cost V 4 bases and J 2 bases, with 11 bases left between them. The CDR3 extends over 14 amino acids. The CDR3 DNA reads TGTGCCAGCAGTGTCACCAGGGGCAACTATGGCTACACCTTC. This translates into CASSVTRGNYGYTF.

This rearrangement joins TRBV2 to TRBJ2-1; D is possibly TRBD1 or TRBD2 (5 bases each). V gave up 4 bases and J gave up 10 bases, with 23 bases separating them. The CDR3 consists of 16 residues. Per the germline V gene, CDR1 is SNHLY and CDR2 is FYNNEI. The CDR3 DNA follows: TGTGCCAGCAGTGTTCAACCCGGGACCTCTCAACGGGAGCAGTTCTTC. It specifies CASSVQPGTSQREQFF.

The V call is TRBV14, the J call TRBJ2-3; the match to TRBD2 covers 10 bases. The germline V gene encodes CDR1 SGHDN and CDR2 FVKESK. The CDR3 contains 16 residues. V lost 1 base, J lost 1 base, and 2 bases stayed unmatched. Written as DNA, the CDR3 is TGTGCCAGCAGCCAAGGAGGGACTAGCGGCACAGATACGCAGTATTTT. Encoded protein: CASSQGGTSGTDTQYF.

The J gene is TRBJ1-1, the V gene TRBV2; 11 bases are shared with TRBD1. Per the germline V gene, CDR1 is SNHLY and CDR2 is FYNNEI. J lost 7 bases, V lost 7 bases, and 8 bases had no gene match. The CDR3 sequence is 14 residues long. CDR3 bases: TGTGCCAGCAAGCCAACCGGGACAGGGGGTGAAGCTTTCTTT. It yields the protein CASKPTGTGGEAFF. Full variable domain (outside the CDR3, taken from reference TRBV2 and TRBJ1-1): EPEVTQTPSHQVTQMGQEVILRCVPISNHLYFYWYRQILGQKVEFLVSFYNNEISEKSEIFDDQFSVERPDGSNFTLKIRSTKLEDSAMYFCASKPTGTGGEAFFGQGTRLTVV.

The table lists this clone with a count of one. The chain combines TRBV24-1 with TRBJ1-5, with D possibly TRBD1 on 5 matching bases. The ends were cut back, 6 bases at V and 5 bases at J, with 13 bases in the middle. The CDR3 length is 14 residues. Germline CDR1 reads KGHDR; CDR2 reads SFDVKD. The CDR3: CATSNPDTDQPQHF. The CDR3 bases are TGTGCCACCAGTAACCCGGACACGGATCAGCCCCAGCATTTT.

V usage is TRBV10-3 and J usage is TRBJ2-2; no firm D call. This CDR3 spans 11 amino acids. V dropped 10 bases and J dropped 2 bases, with 5 bases sitting between them. The germline gives CDR1 ENHRY, CDR2 SYGVKD. This CDR3 is CASANTGELFF. CDR3 DNA: TGTGCCAGCGCCAACACCGGGGAGCTGTTTTTT.

The gene calls are TRBV18 and TRBJ1-2, with D uncertain. The germline gives CDR1 KGHSH, CDR2 LQKENI. V lost 3 bases, J lost 3 bases, and 8 bases lay in between. The length of the CDR3 is 13 residues. CDR3 bases: TGTGCCAGCTCACCCGGTCCAGACTATGGCTACACCTTC. Its protein product is CASSPGPDYGYTF.

The chain carries TRBV18 and TRBJ1-1; TRBD1 agrees at 11 bases. The CDR3 runs 18 residues. Unmatched junction bases numbered 13, after V lost 2 bases and J lost 5 bases. Germline V lookup: CDR1 KGHSH, CDR2 LQKENI. CDR3 coding DNA: TGTGCCAGCTCACCATTGCGGATTCGGGACAGGGGGGGGACTGAAGCTTTCTTT. It translates to CASSPLRIRDRGGTEAFF.

CDR3 sequence (DNA): TGCGCCAGCAGCTTGGGGGTCAGGGTCGGTTCGGGTGAGACCCAGTACTTC. Its protein is CASSLGVRVGSGETQYF. V gene TRBV5-1 combines with J gene TRBJ2-5; tentatively, D is TRBD1 (5 bases). Looked up from germline, CDR1 is SGHRS and CDR2 is YFSETQ. The ends were cut back, 0 bases at V and 5 bases at J, with 20 bases in the middle. This CDR3 has 17 amino acids.

The gene calls are TRBV6-1 and TRBJ2-5; 9 nucleotides align to TRBD1. The CDR3 runs 15 residues. Germline V gene sequence: CDR1 MNHNS, CDR2 SASEGT. J lost 4 bases, V lost 3 bases, and 6 bases had no gene match. CDR3 coding DNA: TGTGCCAGCAGTGATCCGGGACAGGGCACAGAGACCCAGTACTTC. Its protein is CASSDPGQGTETQYF.

The chain recombines TRBV29-1 with TRBJ2-2; no definite D call. The CDR3 runs to 12 residues. Between the trimmed V and J ends, which lost 3 bases and 5 bases, there was a span of 7 bases. The germline V gene has CDR1 SQVTM and CDR2 ANQGSEA. For the CDR3, the DNA is TGCAGCGTTGACGGCCGTACCGGGGAGCTGTTTTTT. It is translated as CSVDGRTGELFF.

The rearrangement links TRBV13 to TRBJ1-2; maybe TRBD1 (5 bases). The germline CDR1 and CDR2 sequences are PRHDT and FYEKMQ (reference sequence). V lost 2 bases and J lost 7, with 14 bases in between. This CDR3 contains 14 residues. CDR3 in DNA: TGTGCCAGCAGCTTAAAGGGGATACTTGGTGGCTACACCTTC. Translated: CASSLKGILGGYTF. The variable domain in full, completed from reference TRBV13 and TRBJ1-2, reads AAGVIQSPRHLIKEKRETATLKCYPIPRHDTVYWYQQGPGQDPQFLISFYEKMQSDKGSIPDRFSAQQFSDYHSELNMSSLELGDSALYFCASSLKGILGGYTFGSGTRLTVV.

This clone was seen a few times. This chain uses TRBV5-1 with TRBJ2-5; 8 bases agree with TRBD2. Germline V CDR1 and CDR2: SGHRS, YFSETQ. The J segment lost 5 bases and the V segment lost 0 bases, leaving 9 bases of the junction unmatched. This CDR3 region has 16 residues. The CDR3 protein is CASSLALAGSLETQYF. In nucleotides, the CDR3 is TGCGCCAGCAGCTTGGCCTTAGCGGGGTCGTTGGAGACCCAGTACTTC.

The rearrangement uses TRBV7-3 and TRBJ2-1, with D perhaps assigned TRBD1 or TRBD2 (6 bases each). This CDR3 contains 18 residues. Germline lookup yields CDR1 SGHTA and CDR2 FQGTGA. Trimming shortened V by 5 bases and J by 1 base, and 21 bases separated the two germline ends. The CDR3 here is CASSPGVGGAGSYNEQFF. CDR3 sequence (DNA): TGTGCCAGCAGCCCAGGCGTGGGGGGCGCGGGGTCCTACAATGAGCAGTTCTTC.

This clone has more than one count but fewer than ten. The V and J genes are TRBV28 and TRBJ1-5; no definite D call. Germline CDR1 MDHEN, CDR2 SYDVKM. The V end was cut by 6 bases, the J end by 4 bases, with 13 bases between. There are 14 residues in the CDR3. CDR3 loop: CASSNGPRNQPQHF. The CDR3 DNA is TGTGCCAGCAGCAACGGACCGCGAAATCAGCCCCAGCATTTT.